The clone carrying this T cell receptor beta chain was counted ten times or more. This record belongs to a study of blood T cells in healthy people across ages. Deletions cut 0 bases from V and 6 bases from J, with 4 bases between. CDR1 SGHRS and CDR2 YFSETQ come from the germline V gene. The CDR3 contains 12 residues. Using a J-beta primer mix together with a sample-barcoded 5' primer, a second PCR was run for roughly 7 to 12 cycles. Each CDR3 protein is one row after TCRdb ran MiXCR on the 5' RACE reads. This table has 630,000 or so distinct CDR3 sequences, approximately 31% appearing once. The source is a woman older than 75 in good health. The J gene is TRBJ2-1, the V gene TRBV5-1; D is unclear. The source material was blood. CDR3 nucleotides: TGCGCCAGCAGCTTGGAATTCAATGAGCAGTTCTTC. It codes for CASSLEFNEQFF.